Below are 10 T cell receptor beta chains sequenced from a single sample in a study of beta chain features in type 1 diabetes. Broader study findings: Shorter TCRB CDR3s, moderately but significantly so, were found in Type 1 diabetes patients in all four CD4+ subsets.

Their target antigens are unknown. Expressed TCRB transcripts were sequenced because the isolated RNA had all been reverse transcribed beforehand. This table comes from immunoSEQ multiplex PCR, and its TCRdb copy is limited to in-frame clones, with some not included. Of around 170,000 clones listed, roughly 9% were seen once; the top ten hold about 0.7%. The sequencing input was central memory CD4+ T cells from blood. These receptor sequences come from a woman aged 25 to 39 with type 1 diabetes.

There are a few counts of this clone. The chain recombines TRBV11-3 with TRBJ1-2; D is uncertain. The CDR3 is 12 residues long. Germline V gene data show CDR1 as SGHNT and CDR2 as YENEEA. V lost 1 base to trimming and J lost 5 bases, with 5 bases between them. CDR3 in DNA: TGTGCCAGCAGCTTAGGGCCGTATGGCTACACCTTC. Amino acids: CASSLGPYGYTF.

This clone was counted a few times. The chain uses TRBV11-2 and TRBJ2-1; 9 positions agree with TRBD2. The length of the CDR3 is 16 residues. V lost 5 bases, J lost 3 bases, and 8 bases stayed unmatched. CDR1 and CDR2 (germline): SGHAT, FQNNGV. The CDR3 DNA reads TGTGCCAGCAGCCACGGAGCGGGAGGCTACTACAATGAGCAGTTCTTC. Translated: CASSHGAGGYYNEQFF.

This clone was recorded a few times. This chain uses TRBV9 with TRBJ2-1; TRBD2 agrees at 11 bases. Losses at the gene ends were 4 bases for V and 3 bases for J; bases not matched to a gene: 3. The CDR3 loop spans 15 amino acids. Germline V lookup: CDR1 SGDLS, CDR2 YYNGEE. CDR3 DNA sequence: TGTGCCAGCAGCCCGGGACTAGCGGACTACAATGAGCAGTTCTTC. This gives the protein CASSPGLADYNEQFF.

The sample holds many counts of this clone. This CDR3 is CASFPGRGVPFF. The DNA of the CDR3 is TGTGCCAGCTTTCCGGGACGGGGGGTTCCTTTCTTT. This chain connects TRBV28 to TRBJ1-1; a weak D match, TRBD1 (5 bases). Between the trimmed V and J ends, which lost 8 bases and 12 bases, there was a span of 19 bases. Germline values: CDR1 MDHEN, CDR2 SYDVKM. The CDR3 length is 12 residues.

This sequence joins TRBV5-1 and TRBJ2-7; TRBD2 matches 7 bases. J gave up 2 bases and V 6 bases, and 11 bases lay outside the gene matches. Looked up from germline, CDR1 is SGHRS and CDR2 is YFSETQ. The CDR3 spans 15 residues. CDR3 coding DNA: TGCGCCAGCAAAGAGGAGGCGGGAGAGACCTACGAGCAGTACTTC. This translates into CASKEEAGETYEQYF.

This clone showed up just a few times. The chain combines TRBV29-1 with TRBJ2-1; TRBD1 agrees at 9 bases. After removal of 0 bases from V and 10 bases from J, the junction contained 10 bases not matched to a gene. Germline CDR1 reads SQVTM; CDR2 reads ANQGSEA. The CDR3 runs to 15 residues. The CDR3 here is CSVEDWGQGRREQFF. CDR3 nucleotide sequence: TGCAGCGTTGAAGATTGGGGACAGGGTCGGAGGGAGCAGTTCTTC.

The chain carries TRBV11-1 and TRBJ2-7, with 8 bases that match TRBD2. Germline CDR1 SGHAT, CDR2 FQDESV (reference sequence). The CDR3 covers 17 residues. After removal of 1 base from V and 2 bases from J, the junction contained 10 bases not matched to a gene. The CDR3 protein is CASSLGGSGSHPYEQYF. The CDR3 DNA reads TGTGCCAGCAGCTTAGGGGGGAGCGGGAGTCATCCCTACGAGCAGTACTTC.

This chain joins TRBV20-1 and TRBJ2-2; D unclear. Germline V gene sequence: CDR1 DFQATT, CDR2 SNEGSKA (reference sequence). The CDR3 contains 11 residues. V gave up 3 bases and J gave up 4 bases, with 3 bases separating them. The CDR3 loop reads CSASGTGELFF. The CDR3 nucleotides are TGCAGTGCTAGCGGCACCGGGGAGCTGTTTTTT.

The chain recombines TRBV28 with TRBJ2-7; TRBD1 might be the D (7 bases). The V end was cut by 11 bases, the J end by 3 bases, with 20 bases between. CDR3 length: 14 residues. The germline CDR1 and CDR2 sequences are MDHEN and SYDVKM. For the CDR3, the DNA is TGTGCCGGCTCTAGGGGGGACAGCCTCTACGAGCAGTACTTC. This translates into CAGSRGDSLYEQYF.

This chain uses TRBV5-1 with TRBJ1-2, with D maybe TRBD1 (5 bases). Looked up from germline, CDR1 is SGHRS and CDR2 is YFSETQ. V gave up 0 bases and J gave up 6 bases, with 12 bases separating them. The CDR3 covers 14 residues. The CDR3 sequence: CASSLEVGQHGYTF. The CDR3, as DNA: TGCGCCAGCAGCTTGGAGGTAGGACAACATGGCTACACCTTC.